A single sample is the source of the 12 T cell receptor beta chains below, sequenced in a study of blood T cell repertoires in COVID-19. Measured with immunoSEQ multiplex PCR; TCRdb has only the in-frame clones, and not every one. This repertoire shows around 150,000 clones, around 79% found once; its top ten account for 8% to 13%. The sequenced sample was PBMCs or T cells enriched from blood (not recorded which). Source of these receptors: a man aged 50 or older who had recovered from COVID-19.

The chain is built from TRBV19 and TRBJ1-3; unclear D gene. Germline-derived CDR1 and CDR2 are LNHDA and SQIVND (reference sequence). The CDR3 is 14 residues long. Trimming took off 7 bases at V and 0 bases at J, with 10 bases between the two ends. CDR3 protein: CASMAGSSGNTIYF. Here the CDR3 DNA reads TGTGCCAGTATGGCGGGGAGCTCTGGAAACACCATATATTTT.

The chain recombines TRBV7-2 with TRBJ2-4; 10 bases match TRBD2. V lost 5 bases, J lost 0 bases, and 10 bases stayed unmatched. The germline V gene encodes CDR1 SGHTA and CDR2 FQGNSA. This CDR3 comprises 18 residues. CDR3 coding DNA: TGTGCCAGCAGCCTACAGACGGGACTAGCGCTAGCCAAAAACATTCAGTACTTC. Protein sequence: CASSLQTGLALAKNIQYF. The complete variable domain, with remaining parts taken from reference TRBV7-2 and TRBJ2-4, reads GAGVSQSPSNKVTEKGKDVELRCDPISGHTALYWYRQSLGQGLEFLIYFQGNSAPDKSGLPSDRFSAERTGGSVSTLTIQRTQQEDSAVYLCASSLQTGLALAKNIQYFGAGTRLSVL.

There are a few counts of this clone. The J gene is TRBJ2-1, the V gene TRBV6-5; D ambiguous. There are 13 residues in the CDR3. In germline, CDR1 is MNHEY, CDR2 SVGAGI. The V and J ends lost 6 bases and 6 bases respectively, with 12 bases between them. The DNA of the CDR3 is TGTGCCAGCAGCCTGAACCACTTCAATGAGCAGTTCTTC. Protein: CASSLNHFNEQFF.

The genes are TRBV5-1 and TRBJ1-6, with D maybe TRBD1 (5 bases). The CDR3 is 18 amino acids. V was pared by 4 bases and J by 10 bases, with 27 bases between. The V gene's germline CDR1 is SGHRS and CDR2 YFSETQ. CDR3 DNA: TGCGCCAGCAGCCCCTCCCATTCGGAGGGGAGTATGCGGTCACCCCTCCACTTT. Amino acid sequence: CASSPSHSEGSMRSPLHF. Drawing the rest from reference TRBV5-1 and TRBJ1-6, the complete variable domain is KAGVTQTPRYLIKTRGQQVTLSCSPISGHRSVSWYQQTPGQGLQFLFEYFSETQRNKGNFPGRFSGRQFSNSRSEMNVSTLELGDSALYLCASSPSHSEGSMRSPLHFGNGTRLTVT.

V usage is TRBV28 and J usage is TRBJ2-2; D possibly corresponds to TRBD1 (6 bases). Germline CDR1 and CDR2: MDHEN and SYDVKM. This CDR3 has 17 residues. Trimming removed 5 bases at V and 1 base at J, with 17 bases between. The CDR3 loop is CASSLLSGVQNTGELFF. The CDR3 DNA reads as TGTGCCAGCAGTCTTCTTTCAGGGGTACAGAACACCGGGGAGCTGTTTTTT.

The gene calls are TRBV7-9 and TRBJ2-1; D not certain. Trimming shortened V by 1 base and J by 8 bases, and 18 bases separated the two germline ends. The germline V gene encodes CDR1 SEHNR and CDR2 FQNEAQ (reference sequence). The CDR3 loop spans 16 amino acids. CDR3 sequence reads: CASSLGRTRGLDEQFF. CDR3 DNA: TGTGCCAGCAGCTTAGGTCGTACGAGAGGTTTAGATGAGCAGTTCTTC.

In its sample, this clone was seen once. The V gene is TRBV7-2, the J gene TRBJ2-3; TRBD1 is a possible D gene (6 bases). Deletions cut 5 bases from V and 1 base from J, with 16 bases between. Per germline, CDR1 SGHTA and CDR2 FQGNSA. CDR3 length: 16 amino acids. The chain's CDR3 is CASSQYGTYGTDTQYF. The CDR3 DNA sequence: TGTGCCAGCAGCCAATACGGGACATATGGCACAGATACGCAGTATTTT. Supplemented by reference TRBV7-2 and TRBJ2-3, the full variable domain reads GAGVSQSPSNKVTEKGKDVELRCDPISGHTALYWYRQSLGQGLEFLIYFQGNSAPDKSGLPSDRFSAERTGGSVSTLTIQRTQQEDSAVYLCASSQYGTYGTDTQYFGPGTRLTVL.

The genes are TRBV5-1 and TRBJ1-1; 10 nucleotides agree with TRBD1. The V gene end was trimmed by 2 bases and the J gene end by 6 bases; junction bases not matched to a gene: 4. Germline CDR1 is SGHRS and CDR2 is YFSETQ. This CDR3 region has 14 residues. The CDR3 bases are TGCGCCAGCAGCTTACTTGGACAGGGGGCTGAAGCTTTCTTT. Residues: CASSLLGQGAEAFF.

The chain links TRBV29-1 to TRBJ2-7; the D gene is possibly TRBD1 (6 bases). Trimming shortened V by 4 bases and J by 3 bases, and 10 bases separated the two germline ends. The CDR3 length is 12 residues. Looked up from germline, CDR1 is SQVTM and CDR2 is ANQGSEA. Written as DNA, the CDR3 is TGCAGCGTTGGTCAGGGGATCTACGAGCAGTACTTC. It encodes CSVGQGIYEQYF.

V gene TRBV5-1 combines with J gene TRBJ2-3; 14 nucleotides line up with TRBD2. The CDR3 loop spans 18 amino acids. V shed 4 bases and J 2 bases; nucleotides not matched to a gene: 9. Germline CDR1 reads SGHRS; CDR2 reads YFSETQ. Here the CDR3 reads CASSPGLAGASATDTQYF. DNA for the CDR3: TGCGCCAGCAGCCCGGGACTAGCGGGAGCTTCGGCCACAGATACGCAGTATTTT.

The V and J genes are TRBV18 and TRBJ1-5; no firm D call. In germline, CDR1 is KGHSH, CDR2 LQKENI. The germline V and J ends were trimmed by 3 bases and 0 bases, with 6 bases remaining between them. The CDR3 totals 14 residues. The CDR3 loop reads CASSPLNSNQPQHF. Here the CDR3 DNA reads TGTGCCAGCTCACCCCTAAATAGCAATCAGCCCCAGCATTTT.

The genes are TRBV7-3 and TRBJ2-2; unclear D gene. Between the trimmed V and J ends, which lost 4 bases and 0 bases, there was a span of 3 bases. The germline V gene encodes CDR1 SGHTA and CDR2 FQGTGA. This CDR3 contains 13 residues. The chain's CDR3 is CASSSSNTGELFF. The DNA for the CDR3 is TGTGCCAGCAGCTCCTCGAACACCGGGGAGCTGTTTTTT.